Here is one TCR beta chain with its context. The ends lost 4 bases at V and 3 bases at J; junction bases unmatched: 6. CDR3 size: 16 residues. Germline CDR1 reads SNHLY; CDR2 reads FYNNEI. This sample was included in a study of blood T cell repertoires in COVID-19. The method was immunoSEQ multiplex PCR; TCRdb's version includes in-frame clones alone and lacks a portion of them. The sample consists of around 130,000 clones, roughly three quarters of them appearing once. This sequence joins TRBV2 and TRBJ2-2; TRBD1 matches at 9 bases. This TCR derives from a human donor in a cohort sampled during active COVID-19. Sequenced input: peripheral blood. CDR3 nucleotides: TGTGCCAGCAGTGGGGACAGGGAGGGCGACACCGGGGAGCTGTTTTTT. It specifies CASSGDREGDTGELFF.